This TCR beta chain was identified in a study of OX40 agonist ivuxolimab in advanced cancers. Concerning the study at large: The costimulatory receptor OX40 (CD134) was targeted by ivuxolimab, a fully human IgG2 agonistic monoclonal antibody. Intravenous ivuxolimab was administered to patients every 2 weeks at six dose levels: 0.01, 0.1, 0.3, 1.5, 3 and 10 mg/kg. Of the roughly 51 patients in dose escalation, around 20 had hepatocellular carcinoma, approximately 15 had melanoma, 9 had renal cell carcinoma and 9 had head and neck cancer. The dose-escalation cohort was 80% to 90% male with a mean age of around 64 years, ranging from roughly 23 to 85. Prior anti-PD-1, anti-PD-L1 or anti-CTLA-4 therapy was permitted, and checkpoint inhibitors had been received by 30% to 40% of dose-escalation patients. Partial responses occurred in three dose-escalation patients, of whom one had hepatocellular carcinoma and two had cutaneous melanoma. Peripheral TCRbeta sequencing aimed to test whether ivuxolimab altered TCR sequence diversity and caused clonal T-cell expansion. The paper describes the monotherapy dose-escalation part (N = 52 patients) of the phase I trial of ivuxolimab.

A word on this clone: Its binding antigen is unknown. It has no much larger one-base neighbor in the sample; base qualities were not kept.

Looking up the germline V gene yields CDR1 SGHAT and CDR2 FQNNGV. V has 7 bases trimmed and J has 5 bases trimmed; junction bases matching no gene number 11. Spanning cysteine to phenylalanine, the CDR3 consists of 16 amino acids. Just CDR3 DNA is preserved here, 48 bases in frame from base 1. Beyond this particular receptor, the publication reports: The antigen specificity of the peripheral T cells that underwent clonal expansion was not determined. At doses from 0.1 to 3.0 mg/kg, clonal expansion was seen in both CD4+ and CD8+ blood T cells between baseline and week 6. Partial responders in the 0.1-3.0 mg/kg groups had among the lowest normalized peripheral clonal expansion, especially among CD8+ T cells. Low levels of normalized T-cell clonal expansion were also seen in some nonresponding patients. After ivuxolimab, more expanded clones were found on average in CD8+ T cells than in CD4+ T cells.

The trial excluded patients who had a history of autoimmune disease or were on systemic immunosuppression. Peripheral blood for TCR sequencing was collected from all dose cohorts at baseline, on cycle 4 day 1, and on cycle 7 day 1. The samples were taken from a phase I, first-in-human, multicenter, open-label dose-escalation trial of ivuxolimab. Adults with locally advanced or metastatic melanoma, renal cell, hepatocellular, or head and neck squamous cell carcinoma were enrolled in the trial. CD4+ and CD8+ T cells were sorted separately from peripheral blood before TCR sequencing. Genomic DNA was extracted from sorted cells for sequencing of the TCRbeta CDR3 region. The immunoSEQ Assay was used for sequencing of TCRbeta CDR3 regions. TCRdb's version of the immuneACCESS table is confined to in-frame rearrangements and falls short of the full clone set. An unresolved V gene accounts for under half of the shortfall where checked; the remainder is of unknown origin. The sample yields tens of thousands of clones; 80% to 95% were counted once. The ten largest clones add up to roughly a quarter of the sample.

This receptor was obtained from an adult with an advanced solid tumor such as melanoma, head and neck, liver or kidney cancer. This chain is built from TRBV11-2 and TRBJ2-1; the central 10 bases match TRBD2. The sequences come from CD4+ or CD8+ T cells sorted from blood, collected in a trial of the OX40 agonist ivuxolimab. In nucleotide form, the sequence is TGTGCCAGCAAGGAGTGGCTAGCGGGAGACGACAATGAGCAGTTCTTC. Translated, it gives CASKEWLAGDDNEQFF.